This passage covers 25 T cell receptor beta chains from one sample sequenced in a study of T cells after yellow fever vaccination. TCRdb re-called the 5' RACE reads with MiXCR, one entry per CDR3 protein. The table lists 200,000 to 300,000 distinct CDR3 sequences, less than 7.5% of them singletons, with approximately 0.99% in the top ten. The sample was CD4+ T cells sorted from PBMCs, taken on the day of the yellow fever booster vaccination. These receptors came from a man younger than 45 who received the YFV17D yellow fever vaccine.

This clonotype was seen at least ten times. This chain links TRBV11-3 with TRBJ2-2; TRBD1 is a possible D gene (5 bases). Germline V lookup: CDR1 SGHNT, CDR2 YENEEA. V lost 3 bases and J lost 3, with 11 bases in between. The CDR3 extends over 15 amino acids. Here the CDR3 DNA reads TGTGCCAGCAGCTTTGGTACAGGTCACACCGGGGAGCTGTTTTTT. This codes for CASSFGTGHTGELFF.

This chain uses TRBV11-2 with TRBJ2-7; TRBD2 agrees at 10 bases. The junction had 19 bases not matched to a gene; V was cut back by 4 bases and J by 7 bases. Germline V gene sequence: CDR1 SGHAT, CDR2 FQNNGV. CDR3 length: 18 amino acids. CDR3: CASSSQVRAGGRSGEQYF. Written as DNA, the CDR3 is TGTGCCAGCAGCTCCCAGGTCAGAGCGGGAGGGCGCTCGGGAGAGCAGTACTTC.

This clonotype has ten or more counts. The chain recombines TRBV27 with TRBJ2-2; weak D call: TRBD2 (5 bases). This CDR3 has 14 residues. Trimming took 3 bases from V and 5 from J, leaving 10 bases between them. Germline V lookup: CDR1 MNHEY, CDR2 SMNVEV (reference sequence). The chain's CDR3 is CASSFSGRTGELFF. CDR3 DNA sequence: TGTGCCAGCAGTTTCTCGGGAAGAACCGGGGAGCTGTTTTTT.

This clonotype was counted many times. The V gene is TRBV14, the J gene TRBJ2-3, with a weak D call TRBD2 (6 bases). Per germline, CDR1 SGHDN and CDR2 FVKESK. V was shortened by 4 bases and J by 4 bases, with 18 bases between the two germline ends. This CDR3 spans 16 amino acids. The CDR3 region is CASSPLPGRGADTQYF. CDR3 nucleotide sequence: TGTGCCAGCAGCCCCCTTCCCGGGAGAGGAGCAGATACGCAGTATTTT.

The chain joins TRBV2 to TRBJ2-3; D ambiguous. There are 11 residues in the CDR3. Germline lookup yields CDR1 SNHLY and CDR2 FYNNEI. V lost 2 bases and J 11 bases, leaving 8 bases between the germline ends. The DNA for the CDR3 is TGTGCCAGCAGTGAAAAGGTCGGGCAGTATTTT. Protein product: CASSEKVGQYF.

This clonotype was observed a handful of times. This sequence joins TRBV7-2 and TRBJ2-7, with D possibly matching TRBD2 (6 bases). CDR3 length equals 13 residues. Trimming shortened V by 8 bases and J by 3 bases, and 14 bases separated the two germline ends. Germline CDR1 SGHTA, CDR2 FQGNSA. The CDR3 DNA is TGTGCCAGCCAATCTGGTAGCGGCTACGAGCAGTACTTC. The encoded protein is CASQSGSGYEQYF.

In this sample, this clonotype turned up many times. The chain uses TRBV7-2 and TRBJ2-7; D remains ambiguous. Germline loops: CDR1 SGHTA, CDR2 FQGNSA. The V end was cut by 5 bases, the J end by 0 bases, with 2 bases between. CDR3 size: 11 residues. CDR3 bases: TGTGCCAGCAGCGACTCCTACGAGCAGTACTTC. Encoded protein: CASSDSYEQYF.

This clonotype was observed many times. The chain couples TRBV4-3 to TRBJ2-5, with 11 nucleotides matching TRBD2. This CDR3 is built from 15 residues. Unmatched junction bases numbered 4, after V lost 2 bases and J lost 5 bases. Germline V CDR1 and CDR2: LGHNA, YSLEER. This CDR3 is CASSQLTSGTETQYF. The DNA of the CDR3 is TGCGCCAGCAGCCAATTGACTAGCGGGACTGAGACCCAGTACTTC.

Only a few counts were recorded for this clonotype. The gene calls are TRBV10-3 and TRBJ2-1; D is possibly TRBD1 (6 bases). Between the trimmed V and J ends, which lost 4 bases and 4 bases, there was a span of 8 bases. The germline V gene has CDR1 ENHRY and CDR2 SYGVKD. The length of the CDR3 is 13 residues. The CDR3 bases are TGTGCCATCAGTGCCGGGACATACAATGAGCAGTTCTTC. Its translation: CAISAGTYNEQFF.

This clonotype was recorded a few times. V usage is TRBV4-3 and J usage is TRBJ2-1; tentatively, D is TRBD2 (6 bases). The CDR3 has 14 amino acids. The germline CDR1 and CDR2 sequences are LGHNA and YSLEER. Trimming stripped 0 bases from V and 7 bases from J, with 10 bases between. CDR3 in DNA: TGCGCCAGCAGCCAAGATACTAGCTTGAATGAGCAGTTCTTC. Translating it yields CASSQDTSLNEQFF.

This clonotype has just a few counts. V usage is TRBV6-4 and J usage is TRBJ2-2; D gene unclear. Germline CDR1 is MRHNA and CDR2 is SNTAGT. This CDR3 region has 16 residues. Trimming shortened V by 3 bases and J by 0 bases, and 11 bases separated the two germline ends. CDR3 protein: CASSEVWGTNTGELFF. CDR3 DNA: TGTGCCAGCAGTGAAGTGTGGGGAACGAACACCGGGGAGCTGTTTTTT.

The rearrangement links TRBV6-5 to TRBJ1-1; 9 nucleotides line up with TRBD1. The CDR3 extends over 15 amino acids. The germline gives CDR1 MNHEY, CDR2 SVGAGI. The V gene end was trimmed by 4 bases and the J gene end by 6 bases; junction bases not matched to a gene: 9. CDR3 protein: CASSFLGTGSSEAFF. CDR3 bases: TGTGCCAGCAGTTTCCTGGGGACAGGGTCCTCTGAAGCTTTCTTT.

This clonotype was seen at least ten times. The V and J genes are TRBV20-1 and TRBJ2-3; 11 bases are a match to TRBD2. Germline CDR1 DFQATT, CDR2 SNEGSKA (reference sequence). Trimming cost V 0 bases and J 3 bases; bases outside gene matches: 5. The CDR3 runs to 16 residues. CDR3 nucleotides: TGCAGTGCTAGAGAAGCGGCTAGCGGGAGGACAGATACGCAGTATTTT. Protein product: CSAREAASGRTDTQYF.

In its sample, this clonotype was seen a few times. The V gene is TRBV7-9, the J gene TRBJ2-5; D remains ambiguous. The V gene lost 1 base and the J gene lost 0 bases, with 6 bases spanning the gap. The CDR3 totals 14 residues. CDR1 is SEHNR and CDR2 is FQNEAQ in the germline V gene (reference sequence). CDR3 coding DNA: TGTGCCAGCAGCTTAGGCTCACACCAAGAGACCCAGTACTTC. Protein sequence: CASSLGSHQETQYF.

This clonotype was counted many times. The chain has TRBV20-1 and TRBJ2-7; D could derive from TRBD1 or TRBD2 (7 bases each). CDR1 is DFQATT, CDR2 SNEGSKA, per germline (reference sequence). Trimming removed 0 bases from V and 0 bases from J, with 18 bases in between. This CDR3 has 17 residues. The CDR3 nucleotides are TGCAGTGCTAGAGATCGGGACAGCCCGGGGGGCTCCTACGAGCAGTACTTC. It yields the protein CSARDRDSPGGSYEQYF.

The V call is TRBV3-1, the J call TRBJ2-2; tentative D call: TRBD2 (6 bases). V was cut by 4 bases and J by 14 bases, with 14 bases left in between. The length of the CDR3 is 12 residues. Germline assignment: CDR1 LGHDT and CDR2 YNNKEL (reference sequence). The CDR3 is CASSLSFGLLFF. The CDR3, as DNA: TGTGCCAGCAGCCTTTCCTTCGGACTACTGTTTTTT.

This clonotype was seen a few times. This chain links TRBV6-1 with TRBJ2-4; a weak D match, TRBD2 (6 bases). Per germline, CDR1 MNHNS and CDR2 SASEGT. V lost 3 bases and J lost 12, with 12 bases in between. The CDR3 contains 12 residues. The CDR3 spells CASSDWASAQYF. As DNA, the CDR3 is TGTGCCAGCAGTGATTGGGCTAGCGCTCAGTACTTC.

There are a few counts of this clonotype. V usage is TRBV12-3 or TRBV12-4 and J usage is TRBJ2-1; 12 bases are shared with TRBD2. V shed 2 bases, J shed 6 bases, and the junction held 11 bases outside the gene matches. The CDR3 has 18 amino acids. In DNA form, the CDR3 reads TGTGCCAGCAGTTTAACGGTGTTGACTAGCGGGAGAGCCAATGAGCAGTTCTTC. Its protein is CASSLTVLTSGRANEQFF.

The sample holds many counts of this clonotype. J is TRBJ1-4 and V is TRBV6-1, with 9 bases that match TRBD1. Germline values: CDR1 MNHNS, CDR2 SASEGT. The CDR3 covers 15 residues. With V trimmed by 4 bases and J by 5 bases, 5 bases remained unmatched. The CDR3 DNA follows: TGTGCCAGCAGTGGGGGACAGGGCCTGAATGAAAAACTGTTTTTT. This translates into CASSGGQGLNEKLFF.

On this clonotype itself: It may be a read error: a sequence one base away is much more abundant. The chain couples TRBV20-1 to TRBJ2-3, with 7 bases that match TRBD2. The CDR3 has 16 residues. The germline gives CDR1 DFQATT, CDR2 SNEGSKA (reference sequence). CDR3 amino acids: CCARKGGRGFLDTQYF. The CDR3 DNA follows: TGCTGTGCTAGAAAGGGCGGGAGAGGTTTTTTGGATACGCAGTATTTT.

This clonotype was observed at least ten times. The chain has TRBV7-2 and TRBJ2-7; TRBD1 aligns across 9 bases. Germline assignment: CDR1 SGHTA and CDR2 FQGNSA. The CDR3 covers 14 residues. V was clipped by 5 bases and J by 4 bases; unmatched bases: 6. In DNA form, the CDR3 reads TGTGCCAGCAGCATACAGGGGGCGTGGTACGAGCAGTACTTC. Its translation is CASSIQGAWYEQYF.

This clonotype was seen at least ten times. The V and J genes are TRBV11-2 and TRBJ2-5; D remains ambiguous. Germline loops: CDR1 SGHAT, CDR2 FQNNGV. The CDR3 length is 13 residues. The V and J ends lost 6 bases and 1 base respectively, with 9 bases between them. CDR3 coding DNA: TGTGCCAGCAGGCTTCTCGCCCAAGAGACCCAGTACTTC. Its protein product is CASRLLAQETQYF.

The V gene is TRBV20-1, the J gene TRBJ1-6; D ambiguous. Germline CDR1 is DFQATT and CDR2 is SNEGSKA (reference sequence). The CDR3 has 14 residues. Trimming shortened V by 6 bases and J by 1 base, and 10 bases separated the two germline ends. CDR3 sequence (DNA): TGCAGTGCGGAGTCACAATCCTATAATTCACCCCTCCACTTT. Residues: CSAESQSYNSPLHF.

This clonotype was seen many times. This chain uses TRBV29-1 with TRBJ2-5; TRBD1 matches 7 bases. The CDR3 spans 12 residues. Germline V gene data show CDR1 as SQVTM and CDR2 as ANQGSEA. The J segment lost 5 bases and the V segment lost 6 bases, leaving 6 bases of the junction unmatched. CDR3: CSVLRGRETQYF. The DNA for the CDR3 is TGCAGCGTGCTGAGGGGGCGTGAGACCCAGTACTTC.

This clonotype has only a few counts. This sequence joins TRBV30 and TRBJ2-3; no reliable D call. This CDR3 region has 13 residues. Germline V gene sequence: CDR1 GTSNPN, CDR2 SVGIG (reference sequence). V lost 1 base, J lost 6 bases, and 11 bases lay in between. The CDR3 reads CAWSGASSDTQYF. In DNA form, the CDR3 reads TGTGCCTGGAGTGGGGCTTCGAGTGATACGCAGTATTTT.